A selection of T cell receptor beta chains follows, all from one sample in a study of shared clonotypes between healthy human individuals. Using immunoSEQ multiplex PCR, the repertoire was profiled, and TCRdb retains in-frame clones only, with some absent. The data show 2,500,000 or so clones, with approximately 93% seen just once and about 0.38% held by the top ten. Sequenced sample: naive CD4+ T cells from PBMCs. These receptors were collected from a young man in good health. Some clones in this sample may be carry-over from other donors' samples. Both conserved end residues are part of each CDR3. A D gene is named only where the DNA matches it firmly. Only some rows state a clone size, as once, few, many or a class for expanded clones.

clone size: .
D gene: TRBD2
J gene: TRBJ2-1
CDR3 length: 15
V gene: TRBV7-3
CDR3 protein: CASSPQGLVGHEQFF
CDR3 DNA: TGTGCCAGCAGCCCACAGGGACTAGTAGGGCATGAGCAGTTCTTC

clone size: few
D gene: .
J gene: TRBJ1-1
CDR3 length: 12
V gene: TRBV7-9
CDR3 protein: CASSLDGTEAFF
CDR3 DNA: TGTGCCAGCAGCTTAGACGGCACTGAAGCTTTCTTT

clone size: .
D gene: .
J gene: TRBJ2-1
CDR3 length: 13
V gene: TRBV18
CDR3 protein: CASSRGLLNEQFF
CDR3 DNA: TGTGCCAGCTCAAGGGGACTGCTCAATGAGCAGTTCTTC

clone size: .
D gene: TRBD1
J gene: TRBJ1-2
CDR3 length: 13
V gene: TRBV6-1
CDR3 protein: CATVDRANYGYTF
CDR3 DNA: TGTGCCACCGTGGACAGGGCTAACTATGGCTACACCTTC

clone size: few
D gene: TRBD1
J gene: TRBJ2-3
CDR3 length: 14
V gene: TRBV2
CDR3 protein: CASSGQGGTDTQYF
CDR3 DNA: TGTGCCAGCAGCGGACAGGGGGGCACAGATACGCAGTATTTT

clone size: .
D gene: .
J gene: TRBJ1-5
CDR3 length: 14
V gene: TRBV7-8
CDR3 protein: CASSLEQEFQPQHF
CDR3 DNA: TGTGCCAGCAGCTTAGAGCAGGAGTTCCAGCCCCAGCATTTT

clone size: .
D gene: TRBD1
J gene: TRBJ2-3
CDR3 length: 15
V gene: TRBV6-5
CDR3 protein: CASSSRDRGTDTQYF
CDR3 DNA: TGTGCCAGCAGTTCCCGGGACAGGGGCACAGATACGCAGTATTTT

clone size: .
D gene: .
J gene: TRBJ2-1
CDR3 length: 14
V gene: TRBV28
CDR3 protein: CASSVPTGVNEQFF
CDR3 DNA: TGTGCCAGCAGCGTACCGACGGGTGTGAATGAGCAGTTCTTC

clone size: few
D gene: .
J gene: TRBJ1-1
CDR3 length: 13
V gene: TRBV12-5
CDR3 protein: CASGLQPGAPAFF
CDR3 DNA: TGTGCTAGTGGTTTGCAGCCGGGGGCTCCAGCTTTCTTT

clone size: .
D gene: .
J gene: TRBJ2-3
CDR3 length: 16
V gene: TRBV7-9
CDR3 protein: CASSLGLAIEVDTQYF
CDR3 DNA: TGTGCCAGCAGCTTAGGTCTAGCGATCGAGGTAGATACGCAGTATTTT

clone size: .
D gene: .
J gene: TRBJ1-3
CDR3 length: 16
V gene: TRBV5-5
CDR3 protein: CASSLYPPTSGNTIYF
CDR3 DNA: TGTGCCAGCAGCTTGTACCCCCCGACCTCTGGAAACACCATATATTTT

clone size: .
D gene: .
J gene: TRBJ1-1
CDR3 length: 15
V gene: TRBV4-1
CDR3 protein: CASSQGATRNTEAFF
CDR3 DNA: TGCGCCAGCAGCCAAGGCGCAACGAGGAACACTGAAGCTTTCTTT

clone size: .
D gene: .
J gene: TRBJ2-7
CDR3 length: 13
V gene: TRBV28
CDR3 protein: CASRTGPGYEQYF
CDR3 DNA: TGTGCCAGCAGAACCGGACCGGGCTACGAGCAGTACTTC

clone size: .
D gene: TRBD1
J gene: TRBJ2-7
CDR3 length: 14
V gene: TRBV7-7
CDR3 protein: CASSKPGTGPEQYF
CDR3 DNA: TGTGCCAGCAGCAAACCCGGGACAGGGCCCGAGCAGTACTTC

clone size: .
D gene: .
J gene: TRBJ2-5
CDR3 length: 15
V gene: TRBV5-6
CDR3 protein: CASSLVGAPGETQYF
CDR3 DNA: TGTGCCAGCAGCTTGGTAGGGGCCCCCGGGGAGACCCAGTACTTC

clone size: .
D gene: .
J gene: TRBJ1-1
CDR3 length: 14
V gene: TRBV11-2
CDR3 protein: CASSFPGGATEAFF
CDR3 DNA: TGTGCCAGCAGTTTCCCGGGGGGGGCAACTGAAGCTTTCTTT

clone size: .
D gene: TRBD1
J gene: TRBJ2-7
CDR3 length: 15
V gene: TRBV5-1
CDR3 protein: CASSRGQGSSYEQYF
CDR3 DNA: TGCGCCAGCAGCCGGGGACAGGGATCCTCCTACGAGCAGTACTTC